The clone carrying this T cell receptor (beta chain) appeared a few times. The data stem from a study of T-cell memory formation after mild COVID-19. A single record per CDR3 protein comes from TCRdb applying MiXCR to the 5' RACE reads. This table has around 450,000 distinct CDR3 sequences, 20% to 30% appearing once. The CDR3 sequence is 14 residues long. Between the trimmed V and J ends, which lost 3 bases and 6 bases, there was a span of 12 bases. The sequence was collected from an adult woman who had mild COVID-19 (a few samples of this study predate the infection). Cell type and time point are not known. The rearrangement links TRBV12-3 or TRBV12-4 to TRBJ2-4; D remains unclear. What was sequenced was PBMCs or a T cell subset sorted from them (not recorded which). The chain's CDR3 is CASSLAPWGNIQYF. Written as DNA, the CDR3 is TGTGCCAGCAGTTTGGCCCCCTGGGGAAACATTCAGTACTTC.